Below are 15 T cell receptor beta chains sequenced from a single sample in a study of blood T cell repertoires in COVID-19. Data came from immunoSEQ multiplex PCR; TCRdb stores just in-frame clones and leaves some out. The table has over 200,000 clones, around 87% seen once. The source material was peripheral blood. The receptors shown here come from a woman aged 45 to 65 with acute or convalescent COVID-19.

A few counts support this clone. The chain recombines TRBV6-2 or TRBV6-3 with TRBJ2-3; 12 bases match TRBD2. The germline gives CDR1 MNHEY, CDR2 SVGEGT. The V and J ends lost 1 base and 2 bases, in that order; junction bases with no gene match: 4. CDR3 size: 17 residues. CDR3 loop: CASSYWSSGRATDTQYF. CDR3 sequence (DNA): TGTGCCAGCAGTTACTGGTCTAGCGGGAGGGCCACAGATACGCAGTATTTT.

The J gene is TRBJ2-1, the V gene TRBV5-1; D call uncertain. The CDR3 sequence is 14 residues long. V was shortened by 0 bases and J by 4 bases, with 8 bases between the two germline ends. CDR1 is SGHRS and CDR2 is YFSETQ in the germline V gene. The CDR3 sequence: CASSLVNGYNEQFF. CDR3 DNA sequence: TGCGCCAGCAGCTTGGTAAACGGGTACAATGAGCAGTTCTTC. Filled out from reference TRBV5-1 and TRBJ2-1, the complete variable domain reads KAGVTQTPRYLIKTRGQQVTLSCSPISGHRSVSWYQQTPGQGLQFLFEYFSETQRNKGNFPGRFSGRQFSNSRSEMNVSTLELGDSALYLCASSLVNGYNEQFFGPGTRLTVL.

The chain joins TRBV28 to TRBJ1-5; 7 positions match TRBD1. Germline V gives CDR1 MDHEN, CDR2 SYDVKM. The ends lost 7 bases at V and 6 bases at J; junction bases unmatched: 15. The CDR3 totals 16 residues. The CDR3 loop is CASISLPDRVGQPQHF. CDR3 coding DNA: TGTGCCAGCATTTCCCTCCCTGACAGGGTCGGTCAGCCCCAGCATTTT.

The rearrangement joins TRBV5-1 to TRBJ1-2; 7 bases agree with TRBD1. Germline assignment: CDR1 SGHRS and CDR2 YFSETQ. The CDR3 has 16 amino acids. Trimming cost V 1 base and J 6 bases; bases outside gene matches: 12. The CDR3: CASSLTNRDRADGYTF. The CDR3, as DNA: TGCGCCAGCAGCTTGACCAACAGAGACAGGGCTGATGGCTACACCTTC.

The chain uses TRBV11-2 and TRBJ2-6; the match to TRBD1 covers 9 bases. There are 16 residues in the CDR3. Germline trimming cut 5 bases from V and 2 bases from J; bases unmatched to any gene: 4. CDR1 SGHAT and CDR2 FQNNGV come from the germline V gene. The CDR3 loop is CASSPRQGAGANVLTF. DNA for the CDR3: TGTGCCAGCAGCCCCAGACAGGGGGCTGGGGCCAACGTCCTGACTTTC.

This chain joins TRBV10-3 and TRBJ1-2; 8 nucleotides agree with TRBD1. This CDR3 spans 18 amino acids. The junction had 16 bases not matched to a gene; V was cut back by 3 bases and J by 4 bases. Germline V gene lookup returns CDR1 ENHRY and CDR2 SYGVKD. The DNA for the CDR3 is TGTGCCATCAGTGATCCTAAACCCCGGGACAGGCTACTCTATGGCTACACCTTC. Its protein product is CAISDPKPRDRLLYGYTF.

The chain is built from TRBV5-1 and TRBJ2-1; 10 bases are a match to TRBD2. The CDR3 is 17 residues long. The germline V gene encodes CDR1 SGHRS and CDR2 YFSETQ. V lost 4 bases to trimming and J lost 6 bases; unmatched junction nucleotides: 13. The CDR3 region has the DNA TGCGCCAGCAGCACTCCTAGCGGGAGTGGGTGGGGCAATGAGCAGTTCTTC. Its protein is CASSTPSGSGWGNEQFF.

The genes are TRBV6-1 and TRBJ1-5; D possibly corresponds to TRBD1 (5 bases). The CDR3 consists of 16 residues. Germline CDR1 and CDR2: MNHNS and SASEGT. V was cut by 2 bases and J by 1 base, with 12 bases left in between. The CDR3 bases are TGTGCCAGCAGTGAATTTACCGGGGGAAGCAATCAGCCCCAGCATTTT. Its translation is CASSEFTGGSNQPQHF.

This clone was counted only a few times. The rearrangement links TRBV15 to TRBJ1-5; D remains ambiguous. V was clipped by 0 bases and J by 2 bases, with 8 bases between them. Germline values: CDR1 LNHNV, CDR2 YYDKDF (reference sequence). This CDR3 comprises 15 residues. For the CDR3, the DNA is TGTGCCACCAGCAGAGACAGGCCCCGCAATCAGCCCCAGCATTTT. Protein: CATSRDRPRNQPQHF.

The CDR3 DNA reads TGTGCCAGCAGTAACGGGGGGGAAAAACTGTTTTTT. Its translation: CASSNGGEKLFF. The gene calls are TRBV6-5 and TRBJ1-4; perhaps TRBD1 as D (5 bases). The ends were cut back, 5 bases at V and 8 bases at J, with 9 bases in the middle. This CDR3 comprises 12 residues. Germline CDR1 is MNHEY and CDR2 is SVGAGI.

CDR3 sequence: CAISGQGPYNEQFF. DNA of the CDR3: TGTGCCATCAGCGGACAGGGTCCTTACAATGAGCAGTTCTTC. This chain joins TRBV10-3 and TRBJ2-1, with 8 bases identical to TRBD1. Germline-derived CDR1 and CDR2 are ENHRY and SYGVKD. This CDR3 contains 14 residues. The V gene end was trimmed by 6 bases and the J gene end by 4 bases; junction bases not matched to a gene: 5.

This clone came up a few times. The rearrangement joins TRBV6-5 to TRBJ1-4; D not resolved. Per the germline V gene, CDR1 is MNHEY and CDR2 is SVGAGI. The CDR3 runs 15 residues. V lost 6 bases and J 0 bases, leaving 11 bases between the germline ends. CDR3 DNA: TGTGCCAGCAGCCACAAATCAGCAACTAATGAAAAACTGTTTTTT. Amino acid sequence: CASSHKSATNEKLFF.

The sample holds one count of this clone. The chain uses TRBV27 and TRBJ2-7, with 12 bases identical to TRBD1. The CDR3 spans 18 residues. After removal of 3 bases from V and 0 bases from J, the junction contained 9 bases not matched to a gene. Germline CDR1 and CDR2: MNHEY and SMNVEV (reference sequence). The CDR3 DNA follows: TGTGCCAGCAGTTTCGTCGGGACAGGGGGCTCTGGCTCCTACGAGCAGTACTTC. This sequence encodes CASSFVGTGGSGSYEQYF.

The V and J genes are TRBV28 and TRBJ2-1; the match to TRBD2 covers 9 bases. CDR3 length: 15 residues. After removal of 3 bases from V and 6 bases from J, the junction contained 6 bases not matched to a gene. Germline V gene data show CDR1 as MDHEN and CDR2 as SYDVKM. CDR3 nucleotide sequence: TGTGCCAGCAGTTTGGGCGGGAGGGCCACCAATGAGCAGTTCTTC. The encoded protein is CASSLGGRATNEQFF.

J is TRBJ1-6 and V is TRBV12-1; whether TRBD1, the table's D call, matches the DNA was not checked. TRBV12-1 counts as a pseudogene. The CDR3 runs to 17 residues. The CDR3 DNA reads TGTGCCAGCAGCCCTAAGGGACAGGGGACTAAGGGGTCACCCCTCCACTTT. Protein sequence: CASSPKGQGTKGSPLHF.